The rows below give T cell receptor beta chains drawn from one sample of a study of shared clonotypes between healthy human individuals. TCRdb keeps only in-frame clones here, not all; method: immunoSEQ multiplex PCR. This table holds roughly 2.2 million clones, 85% to 95% found once. Sequences were obtained from naive CD4+ T cells from PBMCs. These receptors came from a young man in good health. Some clones in this sample may be carry-over from other donors' samples. CDR3s include the opening cysteine and the closing phenylalanine or tryptophan. The order of the fields is J gene, V gene, clone size, D gene, CDR3 DNA, CDR3 protein. D genes are given only for firm matches. Clone size is not always given. Where it is, it says once, few, many or a class for expanded clones.

j_call: TRBJ1-2
v_call: TRBV18
clone_size: .
d_call: TRBD1
cdr3_nt: TGTGCCAGCTCACCGGACAGGTCCGCCTTCTATGGCTACACCTTC
cdr3_aa: CASSPDRSAFYGYTF

j_call: TRBJ2-1
v_call: TRBV9
clone_size: .
d_call: TRBD2
cdr3_nt: TGTGCCAGCAGCGTAGGACTAGCGGGAACTGGTGAGCAGTTCTTC
cdr3_aa: CASSVGLAGTGEQFF

j_call: TRBJ2-1
v_call: TRBV18
clone_size: .
d_call: .
cdr3_nt: TGTGCCAGCTCACCACGAGGCGCGGGGAGGTATGAGCAGTTCTTC
cdr3_aa: CASSPRGAGRYEQFF

j_call: TRBJ2-1
v_call: TRBV5-1
clone_size: .
d_call: TRBD2
cdr3_nt: TGCGCCAGCAGCTTGGGTTACAGCGGGAGATACAATGAGCAGTTCTTC
cdr3_aa: CASSLGYSGRYNEQFF

j_call: TRBJ2-7
v_call: TRBV7-8
clone_size: .
d_call: .
cdr3_nt: TGTGCCAGCTTACCGCGTGGGGGCGGGAGCCTCCCCTACGAGCAGTACTTC
cdr3_aa: CASLPRGGGSLPYEQYF

j_call: TRBJ2-7
v_call: TRBV29-1
clone_size: .
d_call: .
cdr3_nt: TGCAGCGTCCCCACAGACGGGTTAGGCGAGCAGTACTTC
cdr3_aa: CSVPTDGLGEQYF

j_call: TRBJ2-7
v_call: TRBV27
clone_size: .
d_call: .
cdr3_nt: TGTGCCAGCAGTTCACGGACCCTCACCTACGAGCAGTACTTC
cdr3_aa: CASSSRTLTYEQYF

j_call: TRBJ2-1
v_call: TRBV2
clone_size: .
d_call: .
cdr3_nt: TGTGCCAGCAGCCCCCGGGGGGCGGGAAACAATGAGCAGTTCTTC
cdr3_aa: CASSPRGAGNNEQFF

j_call: TRBJ2-7
v_call: TRBV28
clone_size: .
d_call: .
cdr3_nt: TGTGCCACCGAACGAGGTTTTGGCTCCTACGAGCAGTACTTC
cdr3_aa: CATERGFGSYEQYF

j_call: TRBJ2-7
v_call: TRBV28
clone_size: .
d_call: .
cdr3_nt: TGTGCCAGCAGTCGTGGGAACTCCTACGAGCAGTACTTC
cdr3_aa: CASSRGNSYEQYF

j_call: TRBJ2-1
v_call: TRBV5-6
clone_size: .
d_call: .
cdr3_nt: TGTGCCAGCAGCCGAATCTTTGCGGCTTATAGCTCCTACAATGAGCAGTTCTTC
cdr3_aa: CASSRIFAAYSSYNEQFF

j_call: TRBJ1-2
v_call: TRBV30
clone_size: .
d_call: TRBD1
cdr3_nt: TGTGCCTGGATGACAGGGTTAGGGTTTGACTATGGCTACACCTTC
cdr3_aa: CAWMTGLGFDYGYTF

j_call: TRBJ1-2
v_call: TRBV18
clone_size: .
d_call: .
cdr3_nt: TGTGCCAGCTCACCCTCCCCCGGGGCCGGCTACACCTTC
cdr3_aa: CASSPSPGAGYTF

j_call: TRBJ2-7
v_call: TRBV5-4
clone_size: .
d_call: .
cdr3_nt: TGTGCCAGCAGCTTTTCAGGGTCCTACGAGCAGTACTTC
cdr3_aa: CASSFSGSYEQYF

j_call: TRBJ2-2
v_call: TRBV28
clone_size: .
d_call: .
cdr3_nt: TGTGCCAGCAGTTTTCCCGGGCTCTCCGGCGGGGAGCTGTTTTTT
cdr3_aa: CASSFPGLSGGELFF

j_call: TRBJ2-1
v_call: TRBV28
clone_size: .
d_call: .
cdr3_nt: TGTGCCAGCAGTCCCGGGGGGCGATGGCAGTTCTTC
cdr3_aa: CASSPGGRWQFF

j_call: TRBJ1-2
v_call: TRBV30
clone_size: .
d_call: .
cdr3_nt: TGTGCCTGGAGTATTATCTATGGCTACACCTTC
cdr3_aa: CAWSIIYGYTF

j_call: TRBJ2-7
v_call: TRBV19
clone_size: .
d_call: .
cdr3_nt: TGTGCCAGTAGTAGGCCGGGATCTTCTCACTCCTACGAGCAGTACTTC
cdr3_aa: CASSRPGSSHSYEQYF

j_call: TRBJ2-3
v_call: TRBV6-6
clone_size: .
d_call: .
cdr3_nt: TGTGCCAGCAGTTACTCGAACTCTCCAGACACAGATACGCAGTATTTT
cdr3_aa: CASSYSNSPDTDTQYF

j_call: TRBJ1-5
v_call: TRBV6-1
clone_size: .
d_call: .
cdr3_nt: TGTGCCAGCAGTGAACGAACATTCAATCAGCCCCAGCATTTT
cdr3_aa: CASSERTFNQPQHF

j_call: TRBJ1-2
v_call: TRBV5-1
clone_size: .
d_call: TRBD1
cdr3_nt: TGCGCCAGCAGCTTCTCGGGACAGGGCGGCTCGGAGGGCTACACCTTC
cdr3_aa: CASSFSGQGGSEGYTF

j_call: TRBJ2-2
v_call: TRBV7-9
clone_size: .
d_call: .
cdr3_nt: TGTGCCAGCAGCTTAGGAGTGGGGGAGCTGTTTTTT
cdr3_aa: CASSLGVGELFF

j_call: TRBJ2-5
v_call: TRBV7-2
clone_size: .
d_call: .
cdr3_nt: TGTGCCAGCGGACTCCAAGAGACCCAGTACTTC
cdr3_aa: CASGLQETQYF

j_call: TRBJ1-2
v_call: TRBV28
clone_size: .
d_call: .
cdr3_nt: TGTGCCAGCAGTTTAACGGGTTCACCTTATGGCTACACCTTC
cdr3_aa: CASSLTGSPYGYTF

j_call: TRBJ1-1
v_call: TRBV2
clone_size: few
d_call: .
cdr3_nt: TGTGCCAGCATCCGGCAGGGGAACACTGAAGCTTTCTTT
cdr3_aa: CASIRQGNTEAFF

j_call: TRBJ2-3
v_call: TRBV9
clone_size: .
d_call: .
cdr3_nt: TGTGCCAGCAGCCTTTCATCAGGGGAAGATACGCAGTATTTT
cdr3_aa: CASSLSSGEDTQYF

j_call: TRBJ2-4
v_call: TRBV4-3
clone_size: .
d_call: .
cdr3_nt: TGCGCCAGCAGTCCGGTAACCAAAAACATTCAGTACTTC
cdr3_aa: CASSPVTKNIQYF

j_call: TRBJ2-1
v_call: TRBV5-1
clone_size: .
d_call: .
cdr3_nt: TGCGCCAGCAGCTTGGATCCGGGGCGCGACAATGAGCAGTTCTTC
cdr3_aa: CASSLDPGRDNEQFF

j_call: TRBJ1-1
v_call: TRBV18
clone_size: .
d_call: .
cdr3_nt: TGTGCCAGCTCACCACAGGGAGTGAACACTGAAGCTTTCTTT
cdr3_aa: CASSPQGVNTEAFF

j_call: TRBJ1-1
v_call: TRBV2
clone_size: .
d_call: .
cdr3_nt: TGTGCCAGCACGAGGGGGGGTATAGAAGCTTTCTTT
cdr3_aa: CASTRGGIEAFF

j_call: TRBJ1-1
v_call: TRBV11-2
clone_size: .
d_call: .
cdr3_nt: TGTGCCAGCAGCACCCAGGGGAGCCACACTGAAGCTTTCTTT
cdr3_aa: CASSTQGSHTEAFF

j_call: TRBJ1-1
v_call: TRBV5-4
clone_size: .
d_call: TRBD1
cdr3_nt: TGTGCCAGCAGCCCAGGGGGGACACGAGCCTCAAATGAAGCTTTCTTT
cdr3_aa: CASSPGGTRASNEAFF

j_call: TRBJ1-4
v_call: TRBV5-1
clone_size: .
d_call: .
cdr3_nt: TGCGCCAGCAGCTTGGGAGGCACGGGGGCGGGAGGACATGAAAAACTGTTTTTT
cdr3_aa: CASSLGGTGAGGHEKLFF

j_call: TRBJ2-5
v_call: TRBV2
clone_size: .
d_call: TRBD2
cdr3_nt: TGTGCCAGCAGTGAAGACCTAGCGGGAGGGGGGGAGACCCAGTACTTC
cdr3_aa: CASSEDLAGGGETQYF

j_call: TRBJ2-1
v_call: TRBV27
clone_size: .
d_call: TRBD2
cdr3_nt: TGTGCCAGCTTCCGGGCGGGGGGCCGCTACAATGAGCAGTTCTTC
cdr3_aa: CASFRAGGRYNEQFF

j_call: TRBJ1-1
v_call: TRBV6-6
clone_size: .
d_call: .
cdr3_nt: TGTGCCAGCAGTTACACTGACACTGAAGCTTTCTTT
cdr3_aa: CASSYTDTEAFF

j_call: TRBJ1-5
v_call: TRBV29-1
clone_size: .
d_call: .
cdr3_nt: TGCAGCGTTCAGTTTGGTAATCAGCCCCAGCATTTT
cdr3_aa: CSVQFGNQPQHF

j_call: TRBJ2-7
v_call: TRBV30
clone_size: once
d_call: TRBD2
cdr3_nt: TGTGCCTGGAGTCCGGCGGGAGGCGAGCAGTACTTC
cdr3_aa: CAWSPAGGEQYF

j_call: TRBJ1-2
v_call: TRBV4-2
clone_size: .
d_call: .
cdr3_nt: TGTGCCAGCAGCCAAGATGGAGGGGGTAACTATGGCTACACCTTC
cdr3_aa: CASSQDGGGNYGYTF

j_call: TRBJ1-1
v_call: TRBV27
clone_size: .
d_call: TRBD1
cdr3_nt: TGTGCCAGCAGACACTACGGGACAGGTGGTACGAACACTGAAGCTTTCTTT
cdr3_aa: CASRHYGTGGTNTEAFF

j_call: TRBJ2-7
v_call: TRBV7-9
clone_size: .
d_call: .
cdr3_nt: TGTGCCAGCAGCTTAGGACTGGGTTCATCCTACGAGCAGTACTTC
cdr3_aa: CASSLGLGSSYEQYF

j_call: TRBJ2-7
v_call: TRBV6-5
clone_size: .
d_call: TRBD2
cdr3_nt: TGTGCCAGCACCGAGGGACTAGCGAGCTCCTACGAGCAGTACTTC
cdr3_aa: CASTEGLASSYEQYF

j_call: TRBJ2-4
v_call: TRBV4-3
clone_size: .
d_call: .
cdr3_nt: TGCGCCAGCAGCCAAGATCCTGGAGCCAAAAACATTCAGTACTTC
cdr3_aa: CASSQDPGAKNIQYF

j_call: TRBJ1-5
v_call: TRBV15
clone_size: .
d_call: TRBD1
cdr3_nt: TGTGCCACCAGCAGAGATTTCGGGACAGGGTATTGGAGCAATCAGCCCCAGCATTTT
cdr3_aa: CATSRDFGTGYWSNQPQHF

j_call: TRBJ1-2
v_call: TRBV28
clone_size: .
d_call: .
cdr3_nt: TGTGCCAGCAGTCGAGAGGGTTCTCGTGGCTACACCTTC
cdr3_aa: CASSREGSRGYTF

j_call: TRBJ2-5
v_call: TRBV7-8
clone_size: .
d_call: .
cdr3_nt: TGTGCCAGCAGCTTAGTTGGGGGGCTTGAGACCCAGTACTTC
cdr3_aa: CASSLVGGLETQYF

j_call: TRBJ1-2
v_call: TRBV9
clone_size: .
d_call: TRBD1
cdr3_nt: TGTGCCAGCAGCAAATTAGACACAGGGGTTGGCTACACCTTC
cdr3_aa: CASSKLDTGVGYTF

j_call: TRBJ2-1
v_call: TRBV28
clone_size: .
d_call: TRBD2
cdr3_nt: TGTGCCACCCTACCGGGAGGGCCCGCCCTTGGGGAGCAGTTCTTC
cdr3_aa: CATLPGGPALGEQFF

j_call: TRBJ2-3
v_call: TRBV30
clone_size: once
d_call: TRBD1
cdr3_nt: TGTGCCTGGATAAGGACAGGGGAGGGCTCGAGCCGAGATACGCAGTATTTT
cdr3_aa: CAWIRTGEGSSRDTQYF

j_call: TRBJ1-3
v_call: TRBV7-3
clone_size: .
d_call: .
cdr3_nt: TGTGCCAGCAGCTCCCAGGCAGGGTCTGGAAACACCATATATTTT
cdr3_aa: CASSSQAGSGNTIYF

j_call: TRBJ1-5
v_call: TRBV28
clone_size: .
d_call: .
cdr3_nt: TGTGCCAGCAGTTACCCTCTCACCGGCAATCAGCCCCAGCATTTT
cdr3_aa: CASSYPLTGNQPQHF

j_call: TRBJ2-3
v_call: TRBV5-1
clone_size: few
d_call: TRBD2
cdr3_nt: TGCGCCAGCAGCTTGGGGACTAGCGGGAGCACAGATACGCAGTATTTT
cdr3_aa: CASSLGTSGSTDTQYF

j_call: TRBJ2-7
v_call: TRBV7-6
clone_size: .
d_call: TRBD2
cdr3_nt: TGTGCCAGCAGCTCGACCACAGCGTCTAGCGGGAGTTTATACTTC
cdr3_aa: CASSSTTASSGSLYF